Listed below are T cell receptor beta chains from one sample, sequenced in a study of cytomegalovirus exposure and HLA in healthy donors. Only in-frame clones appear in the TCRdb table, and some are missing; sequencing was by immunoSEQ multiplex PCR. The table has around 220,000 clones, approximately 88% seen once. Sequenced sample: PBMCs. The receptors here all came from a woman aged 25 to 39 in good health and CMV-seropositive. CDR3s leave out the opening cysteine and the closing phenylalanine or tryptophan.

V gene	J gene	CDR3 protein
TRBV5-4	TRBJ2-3	ASSLVLAPSTDTQY
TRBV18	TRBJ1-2	ASSPPGRTGNEDYGYT
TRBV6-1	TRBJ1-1	ASSDPSLRGGYAF
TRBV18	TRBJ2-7	ASSPRGMVQY
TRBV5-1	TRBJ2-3	ASSPTGTGTDTQY
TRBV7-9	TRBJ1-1	ASSLGGIGQAF
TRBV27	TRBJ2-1	ASSAGLAAYNEQF
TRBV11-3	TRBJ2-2	ASGLGGRRGTGELF
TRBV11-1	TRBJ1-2	ASSLVEQPYGGYT
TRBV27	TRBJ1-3	ASSDARSSGNTIY
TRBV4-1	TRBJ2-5	ASSQRGLAEQETQY
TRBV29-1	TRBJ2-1	SVSSSSGIYNEQF
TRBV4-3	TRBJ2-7	ASSQDVGYYEQY
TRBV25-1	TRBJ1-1	ASSESGTLNTEAF
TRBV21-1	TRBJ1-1	ASSLVDAGRENTEAF
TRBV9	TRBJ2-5	ASSVGGQDQETQY
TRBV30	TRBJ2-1	AWSASRNANEQF
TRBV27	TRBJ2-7	ASSFGTGAYEQY
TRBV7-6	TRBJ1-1	ASSPATGGDTEAF
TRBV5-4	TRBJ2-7	ASSGGGPWYEQY
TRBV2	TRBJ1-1	ASKQGTTEGTEAF
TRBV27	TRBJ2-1	ASRRGTVSSYNEQF
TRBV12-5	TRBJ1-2	ASGLGNYGYT
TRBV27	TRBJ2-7	ASSARTSFGEQY
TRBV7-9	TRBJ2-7	ASSLVVTEQY
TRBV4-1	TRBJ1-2	ASSQGLSADFYGYT
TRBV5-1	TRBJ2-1	ASSRDSSYNEQF
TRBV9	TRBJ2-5	ASSEGQDHQETQY
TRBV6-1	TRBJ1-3	AIGTGFNTIY
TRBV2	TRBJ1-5	ASSAQGGNQPQH
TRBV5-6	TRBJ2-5	ASSNAFETQY
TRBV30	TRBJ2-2	AWRPLAGLNTGELF
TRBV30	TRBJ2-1	AWTGESAYNEQF
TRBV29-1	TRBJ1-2	SVEDRRGYT
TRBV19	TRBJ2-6	ASSEVLSGANVLT
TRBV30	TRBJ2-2	AWSVGGPGELF
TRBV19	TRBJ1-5	ASSIADRASYQPQH